Listed below are T cell receptor beta chains from one sample, sequenced in a study of CD8+ T cells in alopecia areata. Here immunoSEQ multiplex PCR was the method, and the copy in TCRdb shows in-frame clones only, minus some. The sample has roughly 250,000 clones, under 70% seen once. This material consisted of CD4+ T cells sorted from blood, taken at week 0. The receptors shown here come from a human donor with alopecia areata. Each CDR3 is given with its conserved first and last residue.

len,v_gene,j_gene,CDR3aa
13,TRBV11-2,TRBJ2-4,CASGRHGTGTQYF
13,TRBV14,TRBJ1-5,CASSQVWGGPQHF
15,TRBV30,TRBJ1-5,CAWIRLNSFNQPQHF
13,TRBV30,TRBJ2-7,CAWSVGRGHEQYF
16,TRBV4-1,TRBJ1-1,CASSQPRGPGDTEAFF
16,TRBV29-1,TRBJ2-1,CSARTSGGSSYNEQFF
13,TRBV5-1,TRBJ2-1,CASSFAGETEQFF
14,TRBV30,TRBJ2-5,CAWSASDFRETQYF
14,TRBV28,TRBJ2-3,CASGTGGSTDTQYF
13,TRBV7-9,TRBJ1-5,CASSLPGNQPQHF
14,TRBV7-6,TRBJ2-4,CASSLIGAGELQYF
13,TRBV6-5,TRBJ2-3,CASRTQGEDTQYF
16,TRBV18,TRBJ2-5,CASSPLGDTLGETQYF
12,TRBV7-9,TRBJ1-5,CASSAGYQPQHF
14,TRBV4-1,TRBJ2-4,CASSQVGQGNIQYF
14,TRBV5-1,TRBJ1-2,CASSPWRTGNGYTF
13,TRBV7-9,TRBJ2-1,CASTRDPQNEQFF
16,TRBV5-4,TRBJ2-5,CASSTGLAGAGETQYF
18,TRBV5-1,TRBJ2-5,CASSLGIVAGLRQETQYF
16,TRBV7-9,TRBJ2-5,CASSRSGQKQKETQYF
14,TRBV7-2,TRBJ2-7,CASSAGPGGYEQYF
15,TRBV2,TRBJ2-7,CASSATGQGAYEQYF
15,TRBV9,TRBJ2-5,CASSGWGVAQETQYF
13,TRBV6-5,TRBJ1-6,CASSEGPNSPLHF
13,TRBV6-5,TRBJ1-1,CASSLGPNTEAFF
15,TRBV30,TRBJ1-5,CAWTPPGTVYQPQHF
13,TRBV30,TRBJ1-2,CAWKPQGDYGYTF
12,TRBV2,TRBJ1-6,CASKFGNSPLHF
15,TRBV6-5,TRBJ2-2,CASNTEDSSTGELFF
14,TRBV29-1,TRBJ2-4,CSVERDFPENIQYF
11,TRBV29-1,TRBJ2-7,CSVPYRGQQYF
15,TRBV27,TRBJ2-7,CASSLSQGAYYEQYF
11,TRBV4-2,TRBJ2-7,CASGGAREQYF